These 25 T cell receptor beta chains were sequenced from one sample in a study of T cells in Graves' hyperthyroidism and ophthalmopathy. TCR beta CDR3 sequences were amplified from RNA transcripts. When the TCR CDR3 underwent first-round RT-PCR, the HTBI primer set was used. TCRdb used MiXCR to reprocess the multiplex PCR reads, holding one entry per CDR3 protein. The profile shows about 99,000 distinct CDR3 sequences, roughly 44% of them singletons. Specimen: blood. The origin of the receptors is a man between 35 and 55 years old with Graves' hyperthyroidism.

This clonotype was recorded at least ten times. The V and J genes are TRBV6-5 and TRBJ1-6; D gene uncertain. From germline, CDR1 is MNHEY and CDR2 SVGAGI. This CDR3 is 13 amino acids long. V was shortened by 0 bases and J by 5 bases, with 2 bases between the two germline ends. CDR3 loop: CASSYSNNSPLHF. CDR3 sequence (DNA): TGTGCCAGCAGTTACTCGAATAATTCACCCCTCCACTTT.

There are many counts of this clonotype. V gene TRBV28 combines with J gene TRBJ1-6, with a possible D match to TRBD1 (6 bases). V lost 5 bases, J lost 8 bases, and 16 bases lay in between. The CDR3 consists of 15 residues. Germline CDR1 and CDR2: MDHEN and SYDVKM. DNA of the CDR3: TGTGCCAGCAGTCCTCAAGGGGGGGGGTATTCACCCCTCCACTTT. It yields the protein CASSPQGGGYSPLHF.

This clonotype was seen ten or more times. This chain joins TRBV5-1 and TRBJ2-5; D is uncertain. CDR1 is SGHRS, CDR2 YFSETQ, per germline. Trimming stripped 0 bases from V and 7 bases from J, with 10 bases between. The CDR3 contains 13 residues. This CDR3 reads CASSLEQAGTQYF. CDR3 coding DNA: TGCGCCAGCAGCTTGGAGCAGGCCGGGACCCAGTACTTC. The variable domain in full, with the rest retrieved from reference TRBV5-1 and TRBJ2-5, is KAGVTQTPRYLIKTRGQQVTLSCSPISGHRSVSWYQQTPGQGLQFLFEYFSETQRNKGNFPGRFSGRQFSNSRSEMNVSTLELGDSALYLCASSLEQAGTQYFGPGTRLLVL.

About this clonotype itself: The junction departs from the called germline gene at one end, perhaps through a read error. J is TRBJ1-4 and V is TRBV5-5, with D tentatively TRBD1 (5 bases). Germline V gene lookup returns CDR1 SGHKS and CDR2 YYEKEE (reference sequence). The CDR3 has 9 residues. The CDR3 DNA is TGCGCCAGCAGCCGGGGGACGTTTTTT. Amino acid sequence: CASSRGTFF.

This clonotype was recorded many times. The genes are TRBV14 and TRBJ1-1; no definite D call. The CDR3 has 13 amino acids. CDR1 is SGHDN and CDR2 is FVKESK in the germline V gene. Deletions cut 4 bases from V and 6 bases from J, with 12 bases between. In nucleotides, the CDR3 is TGTGCCAGCAGCCGAAACCAGGTCGCTGAAGCTTTCTTT. The encoded protein is CASSRNQVAEAFF. The variable domain in full, with the rest retrieved from reference TRBV14 and TRBJ1-1, is EAGVTQFPSHSVIEKGQTVTLRCDPISGHDNLYWYRRVMGKEIKFLLHFVKESKQDESGMPNNRFLAERTGGTYSTLKVQPAELEDSGVYFCASSRNQVAEAFFGQGTRLTVV.

The sample holds many counts of this clonotype. The CDR3 spells CSARKQGSGNTIYF. The CDR3 nucleotides read TGCAGTGCTAGAAAACAGGGGTCTGGAAACACCATATATTTT. The chain uses TRBV20-1 and TRBJ1-3; TRBD1 agrees at 7 bases. The CDR3 has 14 residues. Germline V CDR1 and CDR2: DFQATT, SNEGSKA (reference sequence). Trimming took 2 bases from V and 1 from J; bases not matched to a gene: 2.

The chain couples TRBV19 to TRBJ1-2; D is possibly TRBD1 (5 bases). The CDR3 contains 13 residues. Germline V gene data show CDR1 as LNHDA and CDR2 as SQIVND (reference sequence). V shed 11 bases and J shed 4 bases, with 17 bases lying between them. This CDR3 reads CAWGRALAYGYTF. The CDR3 nucleotides are TGTGCCTGGGGCCGGGCCCTGGCCTATGGCTACACCTTC.

This clonotype was counted ten times or more. The chain couples TRBV7-3 to TRBJ2-5, with TRBD2 matching over 10 bases. The CDR3 totals 15 residues. The germline CDR1 and CDR2 sequences are SGHTA and FQGTGA. J lost 5 bases, V lost 5 bases, and 8 bases had no gene match. CDR3 DNA: TGTGCCAGCAGCGCTGGAGCGGGGGGGCCGGAGACCCAGTACTTC. Its translation: CASSAGAGGPETQYF.

This clonotype has a count of ten or more. The rearrangement joins TRBV12-3 or TRBV12-4 to TRBJ2-1; D is possibly TRBD2 (6 bases). Deletions cut 5 bases from V and 0 bases from J, with 17 bases between. The CDR3 contains 17 residues. CDR3 residues: CASSQRVTGVSYNEQFF. CDR3 sequence (DNA): TGTGCCAGCAGTCAAAGGGTGACGGGAGTCTCCTACAATGAGCAGTTCTTC.

This clonotype was seen at least ten times. The chain joins TRBV6-6 to TRBJ1-6; 7 bases are shared with TRBD1. From germline, CDR1 is MNHNY and CDR2 SVGAGI (reference sequence). The CDR3 is 15 amino acids. Trimming removed 6 bases from V and 9 bases from J; junction bases left unmatched: 11. CDR3 region: CASSPGDRDGSPLHF. The CDR3 bases are TGTGCCAGCAGCCCAGGAGACAGGGACGGTTCACCCCTCCACTTT.

This clonotype has more than one count but fewer than ten. This chain connects TRBV28 to TRBJ1-5; a weak D match, TRBD1 (5 bases). CDR1 and CDR2 (germline): MDHEN, SYDVKM. Trimming removed 2 bases from V and 0 bases from J, with 14 bases in between. The CDR3 loop spans 17 amino acids. CDR3: CASSLLRDLYSNQPQHF. DNA of the CDR3: TGTGCCAGCAGTTTACTCAGGGATCTCTATAGCAATCAGCCCCAGCATTTT.

This clonotype has just one count. It is likely a read error, because the conserved phenylalanine at the end of the CDR3 is missing. The chain combines TRBV4-1 with TRBJ2-1; 9 bases are a match to TRBD1. The trim removed 0 bases at V and 4 bases at J, leaving 7 bases unmatched. The CDR3 length is 17 residues. Per the germline V gene, CDR1 is MGHRA and CDR2 is YSYEKL. CDR3 in amino acids: CASSQDQGQGTYNEQFL. The CDR3 DNA is TGCGCCAGCAGCCAAGATCAGGGACAGGGAACATACAATGAGCAGTTCCTC.

The sample holds many counts of this clonotype. The V gene is TRBV7-9, the J gene TRBJ2-3; no clear D gene. Germline CDR1 SEHNR, CDR2 FQNEAQ (reference sequence). This CDR3 spans 8 amino acids. V lost 10 bases to trimming and J lost 4 bases, with 0 bases between them. The CDR3 spells CATDTQYF. In DNA, the CDR3 is TGTGCCACAGATACGCAGTATTTT.

This clonotype was seen ten or more times. The chain has TRBV4-2 and TRBJ1-1; D remains ambiguous. Germline CDR1 and CDR2: LGHNA and YNFKEQ. The CDR3 is 13 residues long. V lost 2 bases and J 4 bases, leaving 8 bases between the germline ends. DNA of the CDR3: TGTGCCAGCAGCCAACAAGTCAGCACTGAAGCTTTCTTT. This translates into CASSQQVSTEAFF.

Here the CDR3 reads CASSPSGENSPLHF. As DNA, the CDR3 is TGTGCCAGCAGCCCCTCGGGGGAAAATTCACCCCTCCACTTT. This rearrangement joins TRBV2 to TRBJ1-6; D perhaps matches TRBD1 (5 bases). Germline CDR1 and CDR2: SNHLY and FYNNEI. This CDR3 is built from 14 residues. Trimming shortened V by 6 bases and J by 7 bases, and 13 bases separated the two germline ends.

The gene calls are TRBV7-3 and TRBJ2-5, with a weak D call TRBD2 (6 bases). The CDR3 extends over 14 amino acids. The V end lost 1 base, the J end lost 4 bases, and 10 bases lay between the germline ends. Germline CDR1 reads SGHTA; CDR2 reads FQGTGA. In DNA, the CDR3 is TGTGCCAGCAGCTTAAAGGGAGCGGGAGAGACCCAGTACTTC. This codes for CASSLKGAGETQYF.

On this clonotype itself: The DNA is omitted, as the CDR3 cannot be located on it reliably, and the CDR3 follows TCRdb's listing. The CDR3 here is CATSDWGQGNTGELSW. This chain uses TRBV24-1 with TRBJ2-2; whether TRBD1, the table's D call, matches the DNA was not checked. The V gene's germline CDR1 is KGHDR and CDR2 SFDVKD. From its first to its last residue, the CDR3 has 16 amino acids.

The rearrangement links TRBV9 to TRBJ2-7; 10 bases fit TRBD1. Trimming at V came to 3 bases and at J to 2 bases, leaving 5 bases not matched to a gene. Per germline, CDR1 SGDLS and CDR2 YYNGEE. The CDR3 runs 15 residues. The CDR3 coding sequence is TGTGCCAGCAGCGGGGGGGACAGGGGAGCCTACGAGCAGTACTTC. Its translation is CASSGGDRGAYEQYF.

By frequency in the sample, this clonotype is medium-sized. J is TRBJ1-6 and V is TRBV24-1, with D perhaps matching TRBD1 (6 bases). V was trimmed by 4 bases and J by 9 bases, leaving 9 bases between them. Germline V gives CDR1 KGHDR, CDR2 SFDVKD. The CDR3 sequence is 13 residues long. CDR3 DNA sequence: TGTGCCACCAGTGACTACAGGGCTTCACCCCTCCACTTT. Residues: CATSDYRASPLHF.

This clonotype was picked up many times. The chain combines TRBV7-2 with TRBJ1-2; D is possibly TRBD1 (6 bases). The CDR3 consists of 15 residues. Germline CDR1 SGHTA, CDR2 FQGNSA. V dropped 7 bases and J dropped 6 bases, with 21 bases sitting between them. The CDR3 loop reads CASKGAGDGVNGYTF. The CDR3 bases are TGTGCCAGCAAAGGGGCAGGGGACGGAGTGAATGGCTACACCTTC.

This clonotype was seen many times. The J gene is TRBJ2-2, the V gene TRBV7-9, with D uncertain. Germline values: CDR1 SEHNR, CDR2 FQNEAQ (reference sequence). The CDR3 contains 12 residues. V lost 4 bases to trimming and J lost 4 bases, with 4 bases between them. The CDR3 DNA sequence: TGTGCCAGCAGCTCTCTCACCGGGGAGCTGTTTTTT. It codes for CASSSLTGELFF.

The chain uses TRBV29-1 and TRBJ2-1, with 11 bases identical to TRBD2. The CDR3 length is 13 residues. CDR1 and CDR2 (germline): SQVTM, ANQGSEA. Trimming cost V 6 bases and J 6 bases; bases outside gene matches: 4. The DNA of the CDR3 is TGCAGCGTCTCCGGGACTAGCGGCAATGAGCAGTTCTTC. Its translation: CSVSGTSGNEQFF.

The rearrangement uses TRBV2 and TRBJ2-5; 10 positions match TRBD2. Germline loops: CDR1 SNHLY, CDR2 FYNNEI. The V segment lost 4 bases and the J segment 5 bases; nucleotides outside the gene matches: 4. There are 14 residues in the CDR3. CDR3 in DNA: TGTGCCAGCAGTGGAGCGGGAGGGGGTGAGACCCAGTACTTC. Protein: CASSGAGGGETQYF.

Concerning this clonotype: A junction boundary mismatches the germline segment, possibly from a read error. This chain links TRBV2 with TRBJ2-6, with D unresolved. This CDR3 is 12 amino acids long. CDR1 is SNHLY, CDR2 FYNNEI, per germline. CDR3 sequence (DNA): TGTGCCAGCTCGGTTACAATGAACACTGAAGCTTTC. Amino acids: CASSVTMNTEAF.

This clonotype was picked up many times. The germline gene is not matched at one end of the junction; a read error may be the cause. The chain carries TRBV7-7 and TRBJ2-1; 13 bases agree with TRBD2. The germline gives CDR1 SSHAT, CDR2 FNYEAQ (reference sequence). The CDR3 loop spans 16 amino acids. CDR3 nucleotide sequence: TGTGCTAGCAGCTTAGCGGAAGGACTAGCGGGAGCTGAGCAGTTCTTC. Amino acid sequence: CASSLAEGLAGAEQFF. Looking up the rest from reference TRBV7-7 and TRBJ2-1 gives the full variable domain: GAGVSQSPRYKVTKRGQDVTLRCDPISSHATLYWYQQALGQGPEFLTYFNYEAQPDKSGLPSDRFSAERPEGSISTLTIQRTEQRDSAMYRCASSLAEGLAGAEQFFGPGTRLTVL.